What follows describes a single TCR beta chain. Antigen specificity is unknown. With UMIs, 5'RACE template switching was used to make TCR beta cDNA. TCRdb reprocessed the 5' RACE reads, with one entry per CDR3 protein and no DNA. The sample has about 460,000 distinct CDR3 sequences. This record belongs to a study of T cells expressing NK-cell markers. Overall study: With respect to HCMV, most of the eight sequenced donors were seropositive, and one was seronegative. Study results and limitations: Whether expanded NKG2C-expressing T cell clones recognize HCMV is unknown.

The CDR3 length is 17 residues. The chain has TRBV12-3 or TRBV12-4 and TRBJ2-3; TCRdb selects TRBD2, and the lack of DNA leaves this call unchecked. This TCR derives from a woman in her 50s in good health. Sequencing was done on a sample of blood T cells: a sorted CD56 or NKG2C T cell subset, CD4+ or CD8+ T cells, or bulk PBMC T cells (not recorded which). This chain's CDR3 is CASSLSGAQPSADTQYF.